The rows below give T cell receptor beta chains drawn from one sample of a study of cytomegalovirus exposure and HLA in healthy donors. TCRdb keeps only in-frame clones here, not all; method: immunoSEQ multiplex PCR. The sample holds about 200,000 clones, approximately 80% seen once. Sequencing used PBMCs. The receptors come from a male donor in good health and CMV-seronegative. Both conserved end residues are part of each CDR3.

j_gene: TRBJ1-5; v_gene: TRBV21-1; CDR3aa: CANIVRGYSNQPQHF
j_gene: TRBJ2-7; v_gene: TRBV27; CDR3aa: CASSSSGTASYEQYF
j_gene: TRBJ2-7; v_gene: TRBV6-5; CDR3aa: CASSSVGTGSYEQYF
j_gene: TRBJ1-5; v_gene: TRBV6-5; CDR3aa: CASSRGVGPQHF
j_gene: TRBJ2-7; v_gene: TRBV2; CDR3aa: CATLQGPYEQYF
j_gene: TRBJ1-2; v_gene: TRBV19; CDR3aa: CASSILGEGYGYTF
j_gene: TRBJ2-3; v_gene: TRBV6-5; CDR3aa: CASKREATDTQYF
j_gene: TRBJ2-1; v_gene: TRBV7-9; CDR3aa: CSSSLVDTVNNEQFF
j_gene: TRBJ2-7; v_gene: TRBV28; CDR3aa: CASSLVGTYEQYF
j_gene: TRBJ2-4; v_gene: TRBV28; CDR3aa: CASSLVLGQKNIQYF
j_gene: TRBJ2-7; v_gene: TRBV7-8; CDR3aa: CASSLDPAGGYEQYF
j_gene: TRBJ2-3; v_gene: TRBV5-1; CDR3aa: CASSFGLAGGRADTQYF
j_gene: TRBJ1-1; v_gene: TRBV6-1; CDR3aa: CARRWGGRNTEAFF
j_gene: TRBJ2-1; v_gene: TRBV7-6; CDR3aa: CASSGGLAGGPGGYNEQFF
j_gene: TRBJ2-3; v_gene: TRBV5-3; CDR3aa: CARSLRSGSRSGTDTQYF
j_gene: TRBJ1-1; v_gene: TRBV11-3; CDR3aa: CASSRTRVTEAFF
j_gene: TRBJ1-2; v_gene: TRBV19; CDR3aa: CASSFEGVNGYTF
j_gene: TRBJ2-5; v_gene: TRBV4-2; CDR3aa: CASSQDWGVAGGGGETQYF
j_gene: TRBJ2-1; v_gene: TRBV29-1; CDR3aa: CSVERTGNDNEQFF
j_gene: TRBJ1-1; v_gene: TRBV29-1; CDR3aa: CSVEDLAEAFF
j_gene: TRBJ2-1; v_gene: TRBV10-3; CDR3aa: CAISEGEIGQFF
j_gene: TRBJ2-5; v_gene: TRBV5-4; CDR3aa: CASSLGGQRQETQYF
j_gene: TRBJ2-1; v_gene: TRBV14; CDR3aa: CATGIRQGGEQFF
j_gene: TRBJ2-5; v_gene: TRBV28; CDR3aa: CASSPRLAGDWETQYF
j_gene: -; v_gene: TRBV25-1; CDR3aa: CASIGQGGEQYF